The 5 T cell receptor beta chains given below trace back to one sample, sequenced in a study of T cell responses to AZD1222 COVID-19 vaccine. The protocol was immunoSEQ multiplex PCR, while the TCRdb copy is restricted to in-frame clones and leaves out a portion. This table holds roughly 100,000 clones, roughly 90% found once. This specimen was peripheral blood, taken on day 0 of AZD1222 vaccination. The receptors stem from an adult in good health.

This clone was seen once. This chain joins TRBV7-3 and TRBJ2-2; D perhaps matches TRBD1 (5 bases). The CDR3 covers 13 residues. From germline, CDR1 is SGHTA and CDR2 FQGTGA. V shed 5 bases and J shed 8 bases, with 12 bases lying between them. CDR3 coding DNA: TGTGCCAGCAGCCCCTCTGGGGCTGGGGAGCTGTTTTTT. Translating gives CASSPSGAGELFF.

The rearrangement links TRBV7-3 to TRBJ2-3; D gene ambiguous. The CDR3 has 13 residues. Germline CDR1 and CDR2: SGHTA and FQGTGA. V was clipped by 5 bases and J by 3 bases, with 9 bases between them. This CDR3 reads CASSKPATDTQYF. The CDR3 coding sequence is TGTGCCAGCAGCAAGCCGGCGACAGATACGCAGTATTTT. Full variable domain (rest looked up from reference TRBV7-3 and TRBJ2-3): GAGVSQTPSNKVTEKGKYVELRCDPISGHTALYWYRQSLGQGPEFLIYFQGTGAADDSGLPNDRFFAVRPEGSVSTLKIQRTERGDSAVYLCASSKPATDTQYFGPGTRLTVL.

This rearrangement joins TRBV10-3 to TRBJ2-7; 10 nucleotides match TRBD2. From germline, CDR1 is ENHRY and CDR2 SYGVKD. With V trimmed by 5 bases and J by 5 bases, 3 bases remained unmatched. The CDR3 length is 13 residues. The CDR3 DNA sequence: TGTGCCATCAGTCCTAGCGGGAGTGACGAGCAGTACTTC. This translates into CAISPSGSDEQYF.

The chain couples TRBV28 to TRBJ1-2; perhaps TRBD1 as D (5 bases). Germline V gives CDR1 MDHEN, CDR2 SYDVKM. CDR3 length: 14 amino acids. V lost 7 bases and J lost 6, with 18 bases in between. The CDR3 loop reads CASTNGRGRDGYTF. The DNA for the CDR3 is TGTGCCAGCACTAATGGGAGGGGTAGGGATGGCTACACCTTC.

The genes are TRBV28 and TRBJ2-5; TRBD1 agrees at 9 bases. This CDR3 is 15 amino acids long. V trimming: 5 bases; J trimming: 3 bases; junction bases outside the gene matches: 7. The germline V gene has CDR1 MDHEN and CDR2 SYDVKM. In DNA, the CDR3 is TGTGCCAGCAGTGGAACAGGGGGCGCGGAAGAGACCCAGTACTTC. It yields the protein CASSGTGGAEETQYF.